The 22 T cell receptor beta chains below were found in one sample sequenced in a study of monozygotic twins with inflammatory bowel disease. TCRdb reanalyzed the 5' RACE reads, giving one entry per CDR3 protein sequence and no DNA. Recorded for this sample: about 380,000 distinct CDR3 sequences. The sequencing sample was made of blood. These receptors all come from a human donor with ulcerative colitis or Crohn's disease, or a healthy co-twin of an affected twin (not recorded which).

The chain uses TRBV20-1 and TRBJ1-6; no DNA is available, so the TRBD1 call from TCRdb remains unchecked. Germline lookup yields CDR1 DFQATT and CDR2 SNEGSKA (reference sequence). The CDR3 runs to 15 residues. CDR3 in amino acids: CSARPLDRDNSPLHF.

The chain has TRBV12-3 or TRBV12-4 and TRBJ1-1; no DNA is available, so the TRBD1 call from TCRdb remains unchecked. The CDR3 loop spans 11 amino acids. The CDR3 spells CASSPFREAFF.

The chain uses TRBV3-1 and TRBJ2-7; the D call from TCRdb, TRBD1, cannot be confirmed without DNA. The CDR3 consists of 12 residues. CDR1 and CDR2 from the germline V gene are LGHDT and YNNKEL (reference sequence). The CDR3 reads CASSQVRGEQYF.

This chain connects TRBV18 to TRBJ2-7; the D call of TRBD1 rests on TCRdb alone, since no DNA is present to check it. This CDR3 is 19 amino acids long. Germline V lookup: CDR1 KGHSH, CDR2 LQKENI. The CDR3 reads CASSRMGPLGRGEKYEQYF. The full variable domain, with the rest looked up from reference TRBV18 and TRBJ2-7, is NAGVMQNPRHLVRRRGQEARLRCSPMKGHSHVYWYRQLPEEGLKFMVYLQKENIIDESGMPKERFSAEFPKEGPSILRIQQVVRGDSAAYFCASSRMGPLGRGEKYEQYFGPGTRLTVT.

This rearrangement joins TRBV5-1 to TRBJ2-5; absent DNA, TCRdb's TRBD1 call cannot be checked. Germline CDR1 reads SGHRS; CDR2 reads YFSETQ. This CDR3 has 15 amino acids. This CDR3 is CASSLGQNAEETQYF.

The chain employs TRBV11-2 and TRBJ2-2; checking the TCRdb D call of TRBD1 is not possible without DNA. The CDR3 covers 16 residues. Germline V gene lookup returns CDR1 SGHAT and CDR2 FQNNGV. This chain's CDR3 is CASSRTGVSNTGELFF.

The chain employs TRBV5-1 and TRBJ2-2; no DNA is available, so the TRBD1 call from TCRdb remains unchecked. CDR3 length: 15 residues. Germline lookup yields CDR1 SGHRS and CDR2 YFSETQ. This CDR3 is CASSSGTVNTGELFF.

The V call is TRBV12-3 or TRBV12-4, the J call TRBJ2-7; TCRdb outputs TRBD1, but without DNA this stays unchecked. This CDR3 is 16 amino acids long. The CDR3 sequence is CASSLSSGTATYEQYF.

Here the CDR3 reads CASSSGVSPSTDTQYF. The chain couples TRBV7-3 to TRBJ2-3; TCRdb proposes TRBD1, but this gene call is untestable without DNA. The length of the CDR3 is 16 residues. Per germline, CDR1 SGHTA and CDR2 FQGTGA.

CDR3: CASSQDTLAGDLVGTDTQYF. J is TRBJ2-3 and V is TRBV4-3; TCRdb names TRBD2, which stays unverified in the absence of DNA. The CDR3 contains 20 residues. Per germline, CDR1 LGHNA and CDR2 YSLEER.

The V and J genes are TRBV5-1 and TRBJ2-7. CDR1 and CDR2 (germline): SGHRS, YFSETQ. The CDR3 has 13 amino acids. The CDR3 loop reads CASSLGLIYEQYF.

The gene calls are TRBV9 and TRBJ2-3; there is no DNA to check the TCRdb D call of TRBD1. Looked up from germline, CDR1 is SGDLS and CDR2 is YYNGEE. CDR3 length: 17 residues. Here the CDR3 reads CASSVLPRWRTFRTQYF.

This chain links TRBV6-1 with TRBJ2-2; lacking DNA, the TRBD1 call made by TCRdb goes unchecked. Per germline, CDR1 MNHNS and CDR2 SASEGT. The CDR3 totals 17 residues. CDR3 in amino acids: CASSRTGGIANTGELFF.

The V and J genes are TRBV20-1 and TRBJ1-1; TCRdb reports TRBD1, a call that lacks DNA to check it against. The germline CDR1 and CDR2 sequences are DFQATT and SNEGSKA (reference sequence). The CDR3 has 16 amino acids. The CDR3 here is CSARDGGGTLNTEAFF.

The V gene is TRBV20-1, the J gene TRBJ1-5. From germline, CDR1 is DFQATT and CDR2 SNEGSKA (reference sequence). The CDR3 length is 17 residues. The chain's CDR3 is CSAQAREGRYSNQPQHF.

This sequence joins TRBV5-1 and TRBJ1-2. Looked up from germline, CDR1 is SGHRS and CDR2 is YFSETQ. The CDR3 is made up of 13 amino acids. The CDR3 region is CASSLDGERGYTF. The full variable domain, with the rest looked up from reference TRBV5-1 and TRBJ1-2, is KAGVTQTPRYLIKTRGQQVTLSCSPISGHRSVSWYQQTPGQGLQFLFEYFSETQRNKGNFPGRFSGRQFSNSRSEMNVSTLELGDSALYLCASSLDGERGYTFGSGTRLTVV.

The chain joins TRBV6-5 to TRBJ2-7; the D gene TCRdb calls, TRBD1, cannot be checked with no DNA. CDR1 MNHEY and CDR2 SVGAGI come from the germline V gene. This CDR3 is 13 amino acids long. CDR3 sequence reads: CASSLGGPREQYF.

The chain joins TRBV7-9 to TRBJ1-1; TCRdb proposes TRBD1, but this gene call is untestable without DNA. Per the germline V gene, CDR1 is SEHNR and CDR2 is FQNEAQ (reference sequence). The CDR3 is made up of 14 amino acids. The CDR3 region is CASSKTGQYTEAFF. Full variable domain (remainder filled in from reference TRBV7-9 and TRBJ1-1): DTGVSQNPRHKITKRGQNVTFRCDPISEHNRLYWYRQTLGQGPEFLTYFQNEAQLEKSRLLSDRFSAERPKGSFSTLEIQRTEQGDSAMYLCASSKTGQYTEAFFGQGTRLTVV.

The chain is built from TRBV19 and TRBJ1-5; the TCRdb call, TRBD1, lacks DNA for checking. CDR1 and CDR2 from the germline V gene are LNHDA and SQIVND (reference sequence). The CDR3 totals 17 residues. CDR3 sequence: CASRLGTAARGNQPQHF.

The chain carries TRBV6-4 and TRBJ2-2; absent DNA, TCRdb's TRBD2 call cannot be checked. CDR1 MRHNA and CDR2 SNTAGT come from the germline V gene. The CDR3 length is 19 residues. CDR3: CASTVEGSLEGWGTGELFF.

This chain links TRBV7-2 with TRBJ1-6. CDR1 is SGHTA and CDR2 is FQGNSA in the germline V gene. The CDR3 has 13 amino acids. CDR3 sequence: CASSFKPDSPLHF.

The V and J genes are TRBV20-1 and TRBJ2-3; TCRdb outputs TRBD2, but without DNA this stays unchecked. The CDR3 is 15 amino acids. Germline-derived CDR1 and CDR2 are DFQATT and SNEGSKA (reference sequence). CDR3 sequence reads: CSARGGGLGTDTQYF.